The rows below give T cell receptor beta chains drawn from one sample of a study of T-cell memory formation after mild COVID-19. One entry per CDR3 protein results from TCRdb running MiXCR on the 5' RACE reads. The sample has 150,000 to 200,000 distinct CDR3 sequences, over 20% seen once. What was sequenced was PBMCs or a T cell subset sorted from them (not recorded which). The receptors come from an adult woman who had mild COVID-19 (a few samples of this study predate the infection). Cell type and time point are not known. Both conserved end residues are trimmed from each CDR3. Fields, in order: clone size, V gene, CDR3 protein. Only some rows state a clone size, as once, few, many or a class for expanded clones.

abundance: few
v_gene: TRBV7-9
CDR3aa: ASSLAGLGLTYEQY

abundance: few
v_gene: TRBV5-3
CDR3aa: ARSLVVTDTQY

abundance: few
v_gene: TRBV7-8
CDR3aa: ASSSPGLLSYEQY

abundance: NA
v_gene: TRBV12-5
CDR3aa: ASGFRSGELF

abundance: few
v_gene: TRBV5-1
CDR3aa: ASSLDGTGGDPPYNEQF

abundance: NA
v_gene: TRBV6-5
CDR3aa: ASSYSPRGQPQH

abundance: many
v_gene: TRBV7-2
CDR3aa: ASSLLTEAF

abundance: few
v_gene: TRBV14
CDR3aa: ASSPRASGFNEQF

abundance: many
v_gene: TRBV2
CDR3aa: ASSDWTEMD

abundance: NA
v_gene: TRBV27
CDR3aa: ASRQALTSDGYT